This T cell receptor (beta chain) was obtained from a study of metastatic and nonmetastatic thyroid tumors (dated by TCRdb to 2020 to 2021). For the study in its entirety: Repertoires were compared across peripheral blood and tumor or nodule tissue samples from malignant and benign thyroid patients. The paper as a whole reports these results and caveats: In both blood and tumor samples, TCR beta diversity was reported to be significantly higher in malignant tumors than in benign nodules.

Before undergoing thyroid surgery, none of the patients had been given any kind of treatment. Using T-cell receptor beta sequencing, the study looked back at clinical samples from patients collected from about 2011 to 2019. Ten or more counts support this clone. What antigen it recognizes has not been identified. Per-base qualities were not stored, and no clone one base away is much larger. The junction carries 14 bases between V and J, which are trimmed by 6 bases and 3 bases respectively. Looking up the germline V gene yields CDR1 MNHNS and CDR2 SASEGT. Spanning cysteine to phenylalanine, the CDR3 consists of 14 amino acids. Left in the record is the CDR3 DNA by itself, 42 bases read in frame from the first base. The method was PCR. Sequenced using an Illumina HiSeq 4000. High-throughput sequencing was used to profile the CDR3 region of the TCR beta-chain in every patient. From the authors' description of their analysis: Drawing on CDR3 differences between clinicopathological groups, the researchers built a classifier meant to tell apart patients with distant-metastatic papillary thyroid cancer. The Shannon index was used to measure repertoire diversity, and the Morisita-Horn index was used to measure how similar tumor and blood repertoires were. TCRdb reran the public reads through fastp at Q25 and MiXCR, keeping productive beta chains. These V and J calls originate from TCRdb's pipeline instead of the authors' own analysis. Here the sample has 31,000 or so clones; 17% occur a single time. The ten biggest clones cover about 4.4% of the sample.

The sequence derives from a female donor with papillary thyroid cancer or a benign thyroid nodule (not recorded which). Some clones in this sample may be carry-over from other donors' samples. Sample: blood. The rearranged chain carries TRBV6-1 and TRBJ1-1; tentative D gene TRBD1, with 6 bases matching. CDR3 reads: CASSGDRSYTEAFF. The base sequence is TGTGCCAGCAGCGGCGACAGGAGTTACACTGAAGCTTTCTTT.